These T cell receptor beta chains were read from a single sample in a study of early T cells in non-severe SARS-CoV-2 infection. TCRdb re-called the 5' RACE reads through MiXCR, storing one row per CDR3 protein. There are 40,000 or so distinct CDR3 sequences in the sample; 5.5% to 6.5% occur only once, and 9.5% to 15% lies in the top ten. Specimen: whole blood. Every receptor here comes from an adult who was a healthcare worker with PCR-confirmed SARS-CoV-2 infection or an uninfected control (not recorded which). CDR3s include the opening cysteine and the closing phenylalanine or tryptophan. Each record gives: clone size, V gene, D gene, J gene, CDR3 DNA, CDR3 protein. D genes are given only for firm matches. The size entry is marked missing in some rows and otherwise reads once, few, many or a size class.

many	TRBV5-6	NA	TRBJ2-2	TGTGCCAGCAGCTTGAGCTCAGGTCTCAGGGAGCTGTTTTTT	CASSLSSGLRELFF
NA	TRBV6-5	TRBD1	TRBJ1-6	TGTGCCAGCAGTTACTCCACAGGGGAGGATTCACCCCTCCACTTT	CASSYSTGEDSPLHF
many	TRBV6-5	TRBD1	TRBJ1-4	TGTGCCAGCAGTACGAGACAGGGTGAAAAACTGTTTTTT	CASSTRQGEKLFF
few	TRBV6-5	NA	TRBJ2-1	TGTGCCAGCAAGCGGGCTGGACGCGGGAAGCAGTTCTTC	CASKRAGRGKQFF
many	TRBV7-6	NA	TRBJ1-6	TGTGCCAGCAGCTTTAACAATAATTCACCCCTCCACTTT	CASSFNNNSPLHF
NA	TRBV11-2	NA	TRBJ2-3	TGTGCCAGCAGCCCGATGACAGGCCCCAGCACAGATACGCAGTATTTT	CASSPMTGPSTDTQYF
many	TRBV7-6	TRBD1	TRBJ1-4	TGTGCCAGCAGCTTAGAATGGACAGGTCAGACAACTGAAAAACTGTTTTTT	CASSLEWTGQTTEKLFF
NA	TRBV29-1	NA	TRBJ2-5	TGCAGCGGGGGAGCACAGCAGGTCTGGGAGACCCAGTACTTC	CSGGAQQVWETQYF
many	TRBV4-1	NA	TRBJ1-2	TGCGCCAGCAGCCAAGCTGAGACGGCCTATGGCTACACCTTC	CASSQAETAYGYTF
many	TRBV5-1	NA	TRBJ2-5	TGCGCCAGCAGCTTGGAGTATCAAGAGACCCAGTACTTC	CASSLEYQETQYF
many	TRBV6-5	NA	TRBJ2-7	TGTGCCAGCAGCTCCGGACAGTCCTACGAGCAGTACTTC	CASSSGQSYEQYF
NA	TRBV7-9	NA	TRBJ2-4	TGTGCCTGCAGCTTCGGACAGTCCCTAGCCAAAAACATTCAGTACTTC	CACSFGQSLAKNIQYF
NA	TRBV4-1	TRBD1	TRBJ1-2	TGCGCCAGCAGCCAAGAGGGGACAGGGTTAGGCTATGGCTACACCTTC	CASSQEGTGLGYGYTF
NA	TRBV9	NA	TRBJ2-1	TGTGCCAGCAGCGAAGGCGCCGCGGGGGCTTACAATGAGCAGTTCTTC	CASSEGAAGAYNEQFF
many	TRBV28	TRBD1	TRBJ2-7	TGTGCCAGCAGATCCCACACAGGGGACGAGCAGTACTTC	CASRSHTGDEQYF
few	TRBV27	NA	TRBJ1-6	TGTGCCAGCAGTTCACGCGGGGGAGTCTATAATTCACCCCTCCACTTT	CASSSRGGVYNSPLHF
many	TRBV29-1	NA	TRBJ1-3	TGCAGCGTTGAACCTCGAGGACACGGAAACACCATATATTTT	CSVEPRGHGNTIYF
many	TRBV2	NA	TRBJ1-6	TGTGCCAGCAGTGACCCATACAGGGCCAGTTCACCCCTCCACTTT	CASSDPYRASSPLHF
many	TRBV2	TRBD2	TRBJ2-5	TGTGCCAGCAGTAACGGGGGGGGCTTTGAGACCCAGTACTTC	CASSNGGGFETQYF
many	TRBV2	NA	TRBJ1-2	TGTGCCAGCAGCCCAGACAGCAACTATGGCTACACCTTC	CASSPDSNYGYTF
NA	TRBV6-2/TRBV6-3	NA	TRBJ1-5	TGTGCCAGCAGTTATCGGGGACCCTATAGCAATCAGCCCCAGCATTTT	CASSYRGPYSNQPQHF
many	TRBV29-1	NA	TRBJ2-7	TGCAGCGTTGAACTGGGTTTCACCTACGAGCAGTACTTC	CSVELGFTYEQYF